The 32 T cell receptor beta chains below were found in one sample sequenced in a study of cytomegalovirus exposure and HLA in healthy donors. Primers for the PCR totalled 60 Vbeta and 13 Jbeta. Some clones are missing from TCRdb's copy, which holds only in-frame ones; the method was immunoSEQ multiplex PCR. The sample has 120,000 or so clones, around three quarters seen once. The source material was PBMCs. These receptors all come from a man aged 18 to 29 in good health and CMV-seronegative.

The rearrangement joins TRBV7-9 to TRBJ1-6, with D possibly matching TRBD1 (5 bases). This CDR3 contains 15 residues. Trimming took off 2 bases at V and 5 bases at J, with 10 bases between the two ends. Germline V gives CDR1 SEHNR, CDR2 FQNEAQ (reference sequence). The CDR3 spells CASSLRQTDNSPLHF. The CDR3 coding sequence is TGTGCCAGCAGCTTAAGGCAGACAGATAATTCACCCCTCCACTTT.

This chain connects TRBV30 to TRBJ1-1, with D perhaps TRBD1 (5 bases). Germline CDR1 GTSNPN, CDR2 SVGIG (reference sequence). The CDR3 runs to 12 residues. V lost 2 bases and J lost 5, with 9 bases in between. CDR3 nucleotides: TGTGCCTGGAGTAGACGACAGACTGAAGCTTTCTTT. Its translation: CAWSRRQTEAFF.

This chain links TRBV7-8 with TRBJ1-1; tentatively, D is TRBD1 (6 bases). This CDR3 has 14 residues. Germline values: CDR1 SGHVS, CDR2 FQNEAQ. The V gene lost 5 bases and the J gene lost 2 bases, with 12 bases spanning the gap. The CDR3 nucleotides are TGTGCCAGCAGCCAGAGACAGGCAAACACTGAAGCTTTCTTT. This encodes CASSQRQANTEAFF.

V and J are TRBV21-1 and TRBJ1-2. TRBV21-1 is flagged as a pseudogene. This CDR3 is 12 amino acids long. The CDR3: CASIEEPYGYTF. The CDR3 region has the DNA TGTGCCAGCATTGAGGAGCCCTATGGCTACACCTTC.

The rearrangement uses TRBV6-5 and TRBJ2-5, with 11 bases that match TRBD2. This CDR3 spans 15 amino acids. Losses at the gene ends were 3 bases for V and 2 bases for J; bases not matched to a gene: 2. Germline CDR1 reads MNHEY; CDR2 reads SVGAGI. CDR3 in DNA: TGTGCCAGCAGTTATAGGACTAGCGGGCAAGAGACCCAGTACTTC. Protein: CASSYRTSGQETQYF.

This sequence joins TRBV28 and TRBJ2-1; TRBD2 aligns across 8 bases. This CDR3 is built from 18 residues. V was clipped by 3 bases and J by 0 bases; unmatched bases: 10. Germline V CDR1 and CDR2: MDHEN, SYDVKM. As DNA, the CDR3 is TGTGCCAGCAGTTTCGTCGCGGGGGGCCGGGGCTCCTACAATGAGCAGTTCTTC. Its translation is CASSFVAGGRGSYNEQFF.

This chain joins TRBV4-2 and TRBJ2-3; a weak D match, TRBD2 (6 bases). Germline CDR1 LGHNA, CDR2 YNFKEQ. Trimming removed 1 base from V and 1 base from J, with 9 bases in between. This CDR3 comprises 15 residues. The CDR3 bases are TGTGCCAGCAGCCAAGGGAGGGAGCGCACAGATACGCAGTATTTT. Translating gives CASSQGRERTDTQYF.

The chain recombines TRBV28 with TRBJ2-1, with a weak D call TRBD1 (5 bases). V was pared by 0 bases and J by 0 bases, with 9 bases between. Germline CDR1 and CDR2: MDHEN and SYDVKM. The CDR3 is 16 amino acids. This CDR3 is CASSLWAGNSYNEQFF. CDR3 coding DNA: TGTGCCAGCAGTTTATGGGCAGGGAACTCCTACAATGAGCAGTTCTTC.

This sequence joins TRBV5-1 and TRBJ1-2, with a tentative D call TRBD1 (6 bases). This CDR3 contains 14 residues. Deletions cut 4 bases from V and 5 bases from J, with 15 bases between. Germline CDR1 is SGHRS and CDR2 is YFSETQ. DNA for the CDR3: TGCGCCAGCAGCCCAACGAACAGGGTGTATGGCTACACCTTC. It translates to CASSPTNRVYGYTF. Full variable domain (missing parts from reference TRBV5-1 and TRBJ1-2): KAGVTQTPRYLIKTRGQQVTLSCSPISGHRSVSWYQQTPGQGLQFLFEYFSETQRNKGNFPGRFSGRQFSNSRSEMNVSTLELGDSALYLCASSPTNRVYGYTFGSGTRLTVV.

This clone was picked up one time. The rearrangement joins TRBV7-9 to TRBJ1-2; maybe TRBD1 (6 bases). With 4 bases removed from V and 6 bases from J, the gap between germline ends came to 15 bases. This CDR3 is built from 14 residues. Germline loops: CDR1 SEHNR, CDR2 FQNEAQ (reference sequence). The CDR3 nucleotides read TGTGCCAGCAGCTCTTACAGGGCGGTTAATGGCTACACCTTC. Amino acids: CASSSYRAVNGYTF.

The V gene is TRBV7-2, the J gene TRBJ2-7; TRBD1 aligns across 8 bases. The CDR3 sequence is 14 residues long. Germline trimming cut 4 bases from V and 7 bases from J; bases unmatched to any gene: 9. CDR1 SGHTA and CDR2 FQGNSA come from the germline V gene. Written as DNA, the CDR3 is TGTGCCAGCAGCTCTTACTTGACAGGGGATGAGCAGTACGTC. Its protein is CASSSYLTGDEQYV.

In this sample, this clone turned up once. This chain connects TRBV18 to TRBJ1-5; the match to TRBD1 covers 9 bases. CDR1 and CDR2 (germline): KGHSH, LQKENI. This CDR3 contains 15 residues. J was trimmed by 4 bases and V by 3 bases; bases with no gene match: 4. CDR3 protein: CASSPGTGTNQPQHF. In nucleotides, the CDR3 is TGTGCCAGCTCACCCGGGACAGGGACAAATCAGCCCCAGCATTTT. Variable domain in full (rest from reference TRBV18 and TRBJ1-5): NAGVMQNPRHLVRRRGQEARLRCSPMKGHSHVYWYRQLPEEGLKFMVYLQKENIIDESGMPKERFSAEFPKEGPSILRIQQVVRGDSAAYFCASSPGTGTNQPQHFGDGTRLSIL.

CDR3 DNA: TGTGCCAGCTCACCACCGCTAGCGGGAGGGATTTACGAGCAGTACTTC. Amino acid sequence: CASSPPLAGGIYEQYF. The rearrangement uses TRBV18 and TRBJ2-7, with 12 bases identical to TRBD2. Germline trimming cut 0 bases from V and 4 bases from J; bases unmatched to any gene: 4. This CDR3 spans 16 amino acids. Germline V gives CDR1 KGHSH, CDR2 LQKENI. The full variable domain, its missing parts supplied by reference TRBV18 and TRBJ2-7, is NAGVMQNPRHLVRRRGQEARLRCSPMKGHSHVYWYRQLPEEGLKFMVYLQKENIIDESGMPKERFSAEFPKEGPSILRIQQVVRGDSAAYFCASSPPLAGGIYEQYFGPGTRLTVT.

The rearrangement uses TRBV27 and TRBJ2-3; the match to TRBD2 covers 10 bases. The V segment lost 5 bases and the J segment 6 bases; nucleotides outside the gene matches: 8. CDR3 size: 15 residues. The germline V gene encodes CDR1 MNHEY and CDR2 SMNVEV (reference sequence). The CDR3 DNA reads as TGTGCCAGCAGTCATTCCGGGACTAGCGTGGATACGCAGTATTTT. Its protein is CASSHSGTSVDTQYF.

The V and J genes are TRBV18 and TRBJ2-2, with 9 bases matching TRBD1. The junction had 4 bases not matched to a gene; V was cut back by 3 bases and J by 5 bases. There are 15 residues in the CDR3. Germline V lookup: CDR1 KGHSH, CDR2 LQKENI. CDR3 nucleotides: TGTGCCAGCTCACCCACGACAGGGGGAACCGGGGAGCTGTTTTTT. It translates to CASSPTTGGTGELFF.

This chain connects TRBV5-1 to TRBJ2-2; 7 bases match TRBD1. V was clipped by 0 bases and J by 4 bases; unmatched bases: 3. In germline, CDR1 is SGHRS, CDR2 YFSETQ. This CDR3 has 15 amino acids. The CDR3 DNA reads as TGCGCCAGCAGCTTGGGGGACAGCTCCACCGGGGAGCTGTTTTTT. It yields the protein CASSLGDSSTGELFF.

This chain links TRBV27 with TRBJ1-3; 8 bases map to TRBD1. The V gene end was trimmed by 4 bases and the J gene end by 0 bases; junction bases not matched to a gene: 2. This CDR3 spans 15 amino acids. CDR1 and CDR2 from the germline V gene are MNHEY and SMNVEV (reference sequence). The CDR3: CASSSGQDSGNTIYF. CDR3 coding DNA: TGTGCCAGCAGTTCGGGACAGGACTCTGGAAACACCATATATTTT.

The CDR3 DNA follows: TGTGCCAGTGGGAGACAGGGCTGGGAAGCTTTCTTT. It translates to CASGRQGWEAFF. The V gene is TRBV19, the J gene TRBJ1-1; 7 nucleotides align to TRBD1. Germline values: CDR1 LNHDA, CDR2 SQIVND (reference sequence). The J segment lost 8 bases and the V segment lost 8 bases, leaving 8 bases of the junction unmatched. The CDR3 has 12 amino acids.

The chain employs TRBV4-3 and TRBJ1-3; the D is unclear. Germline values: CDR1 LGHNA, CDR2 YSLEER. V dropped 0 bases and J dropped 0 bases, with 12 bases sitting between them. The CDR3 has 17 residues. CDR3: CASSQDHPSSSGNTIYF. CDR3 nucleotide sequence: TGCGCCAGCAGCCAAGATCATCCCTCGAGCTCTGGAAACACCATATATTTT.

This chain joins TRBV7-2 and TRBJ1-6; D perhaps matches TRBD1 (6 bases). V lost 7 bases and J 7 bases, leaving 11 bases between the germline ends. This CDR3 has 13 amino acids. In germline, CDR1 is SGHTA, CDR2 FQGNSA. CDR3 sequence: CASKGRGNSPLHF. Here the CDR3 DNA reads TGTGCCAGCAAGGGCAGGGGAAATTCACCCCTCCACTTT. The variable domain in full, with the rest retrieved from reference TRBV7-2 and TRBJ1-6, is GAGVSQSPSNKVTEKGKDVELRCDPISGHTALYWYRQSLGQGLEFLIYFQGNSAPDKSGLPSDRFSAERTGGSVSTLTIQRTQQEDSAVYLCASKGRGNSPLHFGNGTRLTVT.

The chain recombines TRBV5-6 with TRBJ1-3, with D possibly TRBD1 on 5 matching bases. Germline loops: CDR1 SGHDT, CDR2 YYEEEE. This CDR3 comprises 13 residues. The V gene lost 2 bases and the J gene lost 2 bases, with 5 bases spanning the gap. CDR3 residues: CASSFRAGNTIYF. Here the CDR3 DNA reads TGTGCCAGCAGCTTCAGGGCTGGAAACACCATATATTTT.

J is TRBJ1-5 and V is TRBV28; D possibly corresponds to TRBD1 (5 bases). Germline CDR1 MDHEN, CDR2 SYDVKM. This CDR3 comprises 17 residues. V shed 3 bases and J shed 2 bases, with 17 bases lying between them. CDR3 residues: CASSFSGTGEGNQPQHF. As DNA, the CDR3 is TGTGCCAGCAGTTTTTCCGGGACGGGGGAGGGCAATCAGCCCCAGCATTTT.

This clone was observed once. The rearrangement uses TRBV10-1 and TRBJ2-3; 7 bases agree with TRBD2. With 3 bases clipped from V and 4 bases from J, the junction kept 10 bases outside the gene matches. CDR1 is WNHNN and CDR2 is SYGVQD in the germline V gene (reference sequence). The length of the CDR3 is 16 residues. CDR3 sequence (DNA): TGCGCCAGCAGTGAAGGTGGAGGGAGGGCCGCAGATACGCAGTATTTT. Its translation is CASSEGGGRAADTQYF.

The chain carries TRBV5-6 and TRBJ2-7; D is undetermined. From germline, CDR1 is SGHDT and CDR2 YYEEEE. This CDR3 region has 14 residues. V lost 0 bases and J 2 bases, leaving 9 bases between the germline ends. CDR3 loop: CASSLGPTAYEQYF. The DNA for the CDR3 is TGTGCCAGCAGCTTGGGCCCCACGGCCTACGAGCAGTACTTC.

The chain couples TRBV6-5 to TRBJ1-1; no clear D gene. Trimming stripped 6 bases from V and 4 bases from J, with 15 bases between. The CDR3 runs to 14 residues. Germline values: CDR1 MNHEY, CDR2 SVGAGI. The CDR3 nucleotides read TGTGCCAGCAGCCTGGAGGACCTCTCCACTGAAGCTTTCTTT. This gives the protein CASSLEDLSTEAFF.

The chain carries TRBV9 and TRBJ2-7; the match to TRBD1 covers 7 bases. CDR1 SGDLS and CDR2 YYNGEE come from the germline V gene. Germline trimming cut 4 bases from V and 3 bases from J; bases unmatched to any gene: 7. The CDR3 extends over 14 amino acids. This chain's CDR3 is CASSPRQGNYEQYF. The CDR3 region has the DNA TGTGCCAGCAGCCCCCGACAGGGAAACTACGAGCAGTACTTC. Using reference TRBV9 and TRBJ2-7 for the parts outside the CDR3, the full variable domain is DSGVTQTPKHLITATGQRVTLRCSPRSGDLSVYWYQQSLDQGLQFLIQYYNGEERAKGNILERFSAQQFPDLHSELNLSSLELGDSALYFCASSPRQGNYEQYFGPGTRLTVT.

The V call is TRBV19, the J call TRBJ2-3, with D perhaps matching TRBD1 (8 bases). From germline, CDR1 is LNHDA and CDR2 SQIVND (reference sequence). CDR3 length: 15 residues. V dropped 6 bases and J dropped 5 bases, with 18 bases sitting between them. The CDR3 sequence is CASRMTGVAGDTQYF. CDR3 DNA: TGTGCCAGTAGGATGACAGGGGTAGCGGGAGATACGCAGTATTTT.

V usage is TRBV19 and J usage is TRBJ2-2, with 8 positions matching TRBD1. The germline CDR1 and CDR2 sequences are LNHDA and SQIVND (reference sequence). V lost 6 bases to trimming and J lost 4 bases; unmatched junction nucleotides: 7. This CDR3 is 15 amino acids long. This CDR3 reads CASRPGQGGTGELFF. CDR3 DNA: TGTGCCAGTAGACCCGGACAGGGAGGCACCGGGGAGCTGTTTTTT.

V gene TRBV19 combines with J gene TRBJ2-5; tentative D call: TRBD2 (6 bases). The CDR3 extends over 15 amino acids. Looked up from germline, CDR1 is LNHDA and CDR2 is SQIVND (reference sequence). V was shortened by 5 bases and J by 0 bases, with 13 bases between the two germline ends. The CDR3 loop is CASSVGGNNQETQYF. The CDR3 nucleotides are TGTGCCAGTAGTGTCGGCGGGAATAACCAAGAGACCCAGTACTTC.

V usage is TRBV7-9 and J usage is TRBJ2-3; 10 nucleotides match TRBD2. CDR1 is SEHNR and CDR2 is FQNEAQ in the germline V gene (reference sequence). The V and J ends lost 5 bases and 3 bases, in that order; junction bases with no gene match: 5. The CDR3 loop spans 15 amino acids. The chain's CDR3 is CASSRTSGRTDTQYF. For the CDR3, the DNA is TGTGCCAGCAGCCGGACTAGCGGACGGACAGATACGCAGTATTTT.

The gene calls are TRBV6-6 and TRBJ1-1; possibly TRBD1 for D (5 bases). V shed 0 bases and J shed 5 bases, with 13 bases lying between them. Germline CDR1 is MNHNY and CDR2 is SVGAGI (reference sequence). This CDR3 is built from 15 residues. In DNA, the CDR3 is TGTGCCAGCAGTTACTCGAACGGGGCGGGAACTGAAGCTTTCTTT. It yields the protein CASSYSNGAGTEAFF.

J is TRBJ1-5 and V is TRBV10-3; D remains unclear. This CDR3 spans 13 amino acids. CDR1 is ENHRY, CDR2 SYGVKD, per germline. Deletions cut 4 bases from V and 5 bases from J, with 9 bases between. The CDR3 region is CAISGVADQPQHF. CDR3 DNA sequence: TGTGCCATCAGTGGTGTGGCCGATCAGCCCCAGCATTTT.